A single sample is the source of the 10 T cell receptor beta chains below, sequenced in a study of glioma-infiltrating T cells after dendritic cell vaccination. As for time point: after dendritic cell vaccination, including at tumor progression/relapse. Here immunoSEQ multiplex PCR was the method, and the copy in TCRdb shows in-frame clones only, minus some. The sample records approximately 85,000 clones, 85% being singletons. The material sequenced was blood, taken after dendritic cell vaccination. The source is a human donor with glioblastoma.

This chain connects TRBV5-4 to TRBJ2-6; a weak D match, TRBD2 (5 bases). The V gene lost 4 bases and the J gene lost 0 bases, with 17 bases spanning the gap. Germline CDR1 SGHNT, CDR2 YYREEE (reference sequence). This CDR3 has 18 amino acids. In DNA form, the CDR3 reads TGTGCCAGCAGCCCCTTGGGGAGAAAGAGCTCTGGGGCCAACGTCCTGACTTTC. Protein product: CASSPLGRKSSGANVLTF. The whole variable domain, remainder taken from reference TRBV5-4 and TRBJ2-6, is ETGVTQSPTHLIKTRGQQVTLRCSSQSGHNTVSWYQQALGQGPQFIFQYYREEENGRGNFPPRFSGLQFPNYSSELNVNALELDDSALYLCASSPLGRKSSGANVLTFGAGSRLTVL.

V gene TRBV14 combines with J gene TRBJ2-3, with 8 bases fitting TRBD1. The trim removed 3 bases at V and 10 bases at J, leaving 9 bases unmatched. The CDR3 sequence is 14 residues long. Germline CDR1 is SGHDN and CDR2 is FVKESK. CDR3 bases: TGTGCCAGCAGCCAGGACAGGGAGTTGGCGTCGCAGTATTTT. Protein: CASSQDRELASQYF. The variable domain in full, with the rest retrieved from reference TRBV14 and TRBJ2-3, is EAGVTQFPSHSVIEKGQTVTLRCDPISGHDNLYWYRRVMGKEIKFLLHFVKESKQDESGMPNNRFLAERTGGTYSTLKVQPAELEDSGVYFCASSQDRELASQYFGPGTRLTVL.

CDR3 loop: CASSEPREGPKNIQYF. CDR3 bases: TGTGCCAGCAGTGAACCCAGGGAAGGGCCCAAAAACATTCAGTACTTC. This rearrangement joins TRBV25-1 to TRBJ2-4; maybe TRBD1 (5 bases). The V gene's germline CDR1 is MGHDK and CDR2 SYGVNS. CDR3 length equals 16 residues. With 2 bases removed from V and 2 bases from J, the gap between germline ends came to 13 bases.

The chain is built from TRBV9 and TRBJ2-7; weak D call: TRBD1 (6 bases). The CDR3 runs to 15 residues. V lost 3 bases, J lost 5 bases, and 18 bases lay in between. Germline V gene sequence: CDR1 SGDLS, CDR2 YYNGEE. The CDR3 loop is CASSEEARDTHEQYF. The CDR3 bases are TGTGCCAGCAGCGAGGAAGCCCGGGACACTCACGAGCAGTACTTC.

This sequence joins TRBV15 and TRBJ1-5; D ambiguous. V dropped 0 bases and J dropped 10 bases, with 7 bases sitting between them. Germline loops: CDR1 LNHNV, CDR2 YYDKDF (reference sequence). CDR3 length: 12 amino acids. CDR3 nucleotides: TGTGCCACCAGCAGAGATAATTTACCCCAGCATTTT. It yields the protein CATSRDNLPQHF. The variable domain in full, with the rest retrieved from reference TRBV15 and TRBJ1-5, is DAMVIQNPRYQVTQFGKPVTLSCSQTLNHNVMYWYQQKSSQAPKLLFHYYDKDFNNEADTPDNFQSRRPNTSFCFLDIRSPGLGDTAMYLCATSRDNLPQHFGDGTRLSIL.

This clone appeared a single time. The gene calls are TRBV28 and TRBJ2-1; 9 nucleotides agree with TRBD2. Germline loops: CDR1 MDHEN, CDR2 SYDVKM. Trimming at V came to 5 bases and at J to 7 bases, leaving 12 bases not matched to a gene. This CDR3 is 16 amino acids long. CDR3 nucleotides: TGTGCCAGCAGTCCCCTTGGAGCGGGAGGCCCTAATGAGCAGTTCTTC. Amino acid sequence: CASSPLGAGGPNEQFF. Full variable domain (rest looked up from reference TRBV28 and TRBJ2-1): DVKVTQSSRYLVKRTGEKVFLECVQDMDHENMFWYRQDPGLGLRLIYFSYDVKMKEKGDIPEGYSVSREKKERFSLILESASTNQTSMYLCASSPLGAGGPNEQFFGPGTRLTVL.

This clone was seen only once. The CDR3 coding sequence is TGCGCCAGCAGCTTGGGACAGGGGGTAGATACGCAGTATTTT. It yields the protein CASSLGQGVDTQYF. This chain uses TRBV5-1 with TRBJ2-3; 9 bases agree with TRBD1. The germline V gene has CDR1 SGHRS and CDR2 YFSETQ. The V segment lost 0 bases and the J segment 5 bases; nucleotides outside the gene matches: 1. This CDR3 spans 14 amino acids.

The V call is TRBV7-9, the J call TRBJ2-1, with 14 bases identical to TRBD2. This CDR3 spans 18 amino acids. Germline V gene sequence: CDR1 SEHNR, CDR2 FQNEAQ (reference sequence). V dropped 5 bases and J dropped 5; count of bases not matched to a gene: 11. Here the CDR3 reads CASSPGTSGSRYDNEQFF. In DNA, the CDR3 is TGTGCCAGCAGCCCGGGGACTAGCGGGAGTCGTTATGACAATGAGCAGTTCTTC.

The J gene is TRBJ2-2, the V gene TRBV7-3; D may be TRBD2 (5 bases). Germline V gene sequence: CDR1 SGHTA, CDR2 FQGTGA. V shed 2 bases and J shed 2 bases, with 15 bases lying between them. The CDR3 loop spans 17 amino acids. CDR3 coding DNA: TGTGCCAGCAGCTTATCGTCCGTGAGGGTCAACACCGGGGAGCTGTTTTTT. Protein sequence: CASSLSSVRVNTGELFF.

The chain combines TRBV7-3 with TRBJ1-2; maybe TRBD1 (5 bases). Germline CDR1 and CDR2: SGHTA and FQGTGA. The V and J ends lost 2 bases and 4 bases respectively, with 17 bases between them. There are 16 residues in the CDR3. DNA for the CDR3: TGTGCCAGCAGCTTATCCCCCGGGGGGGATGGCTATGGCTACACCTTC. Protein: CASSLSPGGDGYGYTF.